This TCR beta chain was identified during a study of follicular helper T cells after annual influenza vaccination. Germline V gene data show CDR1 as LNHNV and CDR2 as YYDKDF (reference sequence). Trimming removed 1 base at V and 0 bases at J, with 5 bases between. CDR3 length: 14 residues. TCRdb's table, derived via immunoSEQ multiplex PCR, lists solely in-frame clones and lacks some. Seen here are about 27,000 clones, approximately 80% observed once, and the top ten hold roughly 1.3%. Study-wide results and limits: Rare clonotypes were missed; only about 10-23% of cells gave TCRB. Recurrent ICOS+CD38+ cTfh clonotypes included tetramer and AIM influenza-specific ones.

Only a few counts were recorded for this clone. The antigen is undetermined. Time point defined: 2014-2015 season, pre-vaccination. Adults received seasonal inactivated influenza vaccine, with sorted blood CD4 subsets sequenced before and after. The material was CXCR5+ CD38- circulating T follicular helper cells from blood, obtained on the day of influenza vaccination. This sample's subset: circulating Tfh, non-naive CD4+CXCR5+PD-1+ (ICOS+CD38+ or ICOS-CD38-). This chain uses TRBV15 with TRBJ2-3; a possible D gene is TRBD1 (5 bases). The TCR was taken from an adult who received the influenza vaccine. CDR3 loop: CATSRGTSTDTQYF. The CDR3 DNA reads as TGTGCCACCAGCAGAGGGACAAGCACAGATACGCAGTATTTT. The full variable domain, completed using reference TRBV15 and TRBJ2-3, is DAMVIQNPRYQVTQFGKPVTLSCSQTLNHNVMYWYQQKSSQAPKLLFHYYDKDFNNEADTPDNFQSRRPNTSFCFLDIRSPGLGDTAMYLCATSRGTSTDTQYFGPGTRLTVL.